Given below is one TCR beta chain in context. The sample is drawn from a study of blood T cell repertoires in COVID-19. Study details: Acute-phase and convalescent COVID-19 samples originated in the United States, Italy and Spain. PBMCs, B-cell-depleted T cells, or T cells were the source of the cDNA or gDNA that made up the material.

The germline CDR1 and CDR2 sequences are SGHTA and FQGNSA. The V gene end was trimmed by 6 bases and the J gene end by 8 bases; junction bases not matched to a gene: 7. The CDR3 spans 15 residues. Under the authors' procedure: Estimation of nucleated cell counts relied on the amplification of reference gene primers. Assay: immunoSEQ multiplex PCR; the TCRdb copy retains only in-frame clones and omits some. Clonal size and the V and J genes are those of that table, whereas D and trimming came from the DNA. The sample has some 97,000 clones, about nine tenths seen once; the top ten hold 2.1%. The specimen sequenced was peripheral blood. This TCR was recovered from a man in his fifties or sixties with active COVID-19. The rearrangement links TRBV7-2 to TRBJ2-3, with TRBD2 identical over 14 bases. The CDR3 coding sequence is TGTGCCAGCAGTCCGGGACTAGCGGGAGCGTCTACGCAGTATTTT. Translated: CASSPGLAGASTQYF. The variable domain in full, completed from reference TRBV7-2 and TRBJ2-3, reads GAGVSQSPSNKVTEKGKDVELRCDPISGHTALYWYRQSLGQGLEFLIYFQGNSAPDKSGLPSDRFSAERTGGSVSTLTIQRTQQEDSAVYLCASSPGLAGASTQYFGPGTRLTVL.